The subject of this entry is one TCR beta chain. Its matching antigen is unknown. TCRdb's table, derived via immunoSEQ multiplex PCR, lists solely in-frame clones and lacks some. The data hold about 170,000 clones, with about nine tenths observed a single time. The donors were part of the validation cohort, which consisted of roughly 110 subjects and was separate from the first cohort of 666 subjects. This entry comes from a study of cytomegalovirus exposure and HLA in healthy donors. The study's findings and limits: Specificity for CMV antigens was confirmed in vitro for a few of the CMV-associated chains.

The junction had 5 bases not matched to a gene; V was cut back by 4 bases and J by 2 bases. From germline, CDR1 is SGHNT and CDR2 YYREEE (reference sequence). This CDR3 contains 14 residues. This chain connects TRBV5-4 to TRBJ1-1; 7 nucleotides align to TRBD1. This TCR derives from a woman aged 25 to 45 in good health and CMV-seronegative. Material: PBMCs. The CDR3, as DNA: TGTGCCAGCAGCCCCAGACAGGGAAACACTGAAGCTTTCTTT. Protein sequence: CASSPRQGNTEAFF.